This note documents a single T cell receptor (beta chain) sequence. Antigen unknown. Using its own MiXCR run on the reads, TCRdb lists one record per CDR3 protein. The repertoire includes fewer than 350,000 distinct CDR3 sequences, over 7.5% of them detected once, and 4.3% sits in the top ten. This specimen belongs to a study of T cell repertoires in cytomegalovirus infection. Study at large: CMV infection plus the matching HLA type was flagged by public TCR beta signatures. Notes on the study in general: Carriers of CMV plus the relevant HLA were identified by cumulative public TCR beta family frequency. In two of eight donors, the top clonotype was HLA-C-restricted CMV-specific.

The CDR3 loop spans 13 amino acids. V was shortened by 7 bases and J by 4 bases, with 11 bases between the two germline ends. The TCR sequence derives from a human donor in good health (CMV status not recorded). Some clones in this sample may be carry-over from other donors' samples. Sequenced material: PBMCs. This sequence joins TRBV12-3 or TRBV12-4 and TRBJ2-1; D is uncertain. The CDR3 DNA reads TGTGCCAGCACGGCAGCCATATACAATGAGCAGTTCTTC. Amino acids: CASTAAIYNEQFF.